This record looks at one T cell receptor (beta chain) sequence and its context. This entry belongs to a study of T cell repertoires in cytomegalovirus infection. Trimming took 3 bases from V and 6 from J; bases not matched to a gene: 15. Germline V gives CDR1 SGHVS, CDR2 FQNEAQ. This CDR3 has 17 residues. TCRdb redid the calling of the reads with MiXCR, one entry per CDR3 protein. The repertoire holds around 530,000 distinct CDR3 sequences, with roughly 29% as singletons. This TCR was sampled from a human donor in good health (CMV status not recorded). Some clones in this sample may be carry-over from other donors' samples. This chain uses TRBV7-8 with TRBJ1-1; 8 bases align to TRBD1. The sequencing input was PBMCs. DNA for the CDR3: TGTGCCAGCAGCTTGGGGACAGGCCCTAGAACCGAACCTGAAGCTTTCTTT. The encoded protein is CASSLGTGPRTEPEAFF. Full variable domain (remainder filled in from reference TRBV7-8 and TRBJ1-1): GAGVSQSPRYKVAKRGQDVALRCDPISGHVSLFWYQQALGQGPEFLTYFQNEAQLDKSGLPSDRFFAERPEGSVSTLKIQRTQQEDSAVYLCASSLGTGPRTEPEAFFGQGTRLTVV.